This passage covers 16 T cell receptor beta chains from one sample sequenced in a study of blood T cells in healthy people across ages. Alongside a J-beta primer mix, a sample-barcoded 5' primer served in a second PCR lasting roughly 7 to 11 cycles. MiXCR, applied by TCRdb to the 5' RACE reads, yields one record per CDR3 protein. The sample lists about 680,000 distinct CDR3 sequences; 45% to 50% were seen once. Input material: blood. Receptors originate from a woman aged 60-70 years in good health.

The chain employs TRBV20-1 and TRBJ2-7; TRBD1 matches 11 bases. Germline lookup yields CDR1 DFQATT and CDR2 SNEGSKA (reference sequence). The CDR3 is 14 residues long. V lost 4 bases, J lost 4 bases, and 6 bases stayed unmatched. The CDR3 sequence: CSATIGTGGYEQYF. The CDR3 bases are TGCAGTGCTACGATAGGGACAGGGGGTTACGAGCAGTACTTC.

This clonotype was detected only once. V and J are TRBV2 and TRBJ2-3; perhaps TRBD2 as D (7 bases). The germline V gene has CDR1 SNHLY and CDR2 FYNNEI. The CDR3 spans 12 residues. This CDR3 is CVRGGSTDTQYF. The CDR3 DNA reads as TGTGTTAGGGGGGGGAGCACAGATACGCAGTATTTT.

This clonotype appeared a few times. V is TRBV3-1 and J is TRBJ1-5; D remains unclear. Germline assignment: CDR1 LGHDT and CDR2 YNNKEL (reference sequence). The CDR3 has 15 amino acids. The ends were cut back, 1 base at V and 3 bases at J, with 10 bases in the middle. The CDR3 spells CASSQGSHSNQPQHF. The CDR3, as DNA: TGTGCCAGCAGCCAAGGGTCACACTCCAATCAGCCCCAGCATTTT.

CDR3 sequence reads: CAWSVGRDYQETQYF. The CDR3 DNA reads as TGTGCCTGGAGTGTGGGCAGGGACTACCAAGAGACCCAGTACTTC. This chain connects TRBV30 to TRBJ2-5; tentative D call: TRBD2 (6 bases). The CDR3 consists of 15 residues. Germline V lookup: CDR1 GTSNPN, CDR2 SVGIG (reference sequence). Trimming removed 0 bases at V and 0 bases at J, with 11 bases between. Full variable domain (missing parts from reference TRBV30 and TRBJ2-5): SQTIHQWPATLVQPVGSPLSLECTVEGTSNPNLYWYRQAAGRGLQLLFYSVGIGQISSEVPQNLSASRPQDRQFILSSKKLLLSDSGFYLCAWSVGRDYQETQYFGPGTRLLVL.

This clonotype was seen repeatedly, ten times or more. The chain combines TRBV4-2 with TRBJ2-7; D not resolved. Trimming took off 0 bases at V and 3 bases at J, with 3 bases between the two ends. Germline values: CDR1 LGHNA, CDR2 YNFKEQ. This CDR3 is 12 amino acids long. The CDR3 DNA is TGTGCCAGCAGCCAAGATGGCTACGAGCAGTACTTC. Translation: CASSQDGYEQYF.

The genes are TRBV4-2 and TRBJ2-1; 7 nucleotides align to TRBD2. After removal of 1 base from V and 3 bases from J, the junction contained 12 bases not matched to a gene. Looked up from germline, CDR1 is LGHNA and CDR2 is YNFKEQ. The CDR3 totals 18 residues. CDR3 in amino acids: CASSQVSGASGLYNEQFF. DNA of the CDR3: TGTGCCAGCAGCCAAGTCTCGGGCGCTAGCGGACTCTACAATGAGCAGTTCTTC.

As to this clonotype: A much larger clone is a single base away; this may be a read error. The chain joins TRBV4-1 to TRBJ2-1; D is unclear. The germline CDR1 and CDR2 sequences are MGHRA and YSYEKL. The CDR3 length is 15 residues. The CDR3: CASSQDSYSYNERFF. In nucleotides, the CDR3 is TGCGCCAGCAGCCAAGACTCCTACTCCTACAATGAGCGGTTCTTC.

V and J are TRBV9 and TRBJ2-6, with unresolved D. The V end was cut by 2 bases, the J end by 0 bases, with 3 bases between. The CDR3 is 14 residues long. Germline CDR1 reads SGDLS; CDR2 reads YYNGEE. CDR3 sequence: CASSVSSGANVLTF. Written as DNA, the CDR3 is TGTGCCAGCAGCGTCTCCTCTGGGGCCAACGTCCTGACTTTC. The whole variable domain, remainder taken from reference TRBV9 and TRBJ2-6, is DSGVTQTPKHLITATGQRVTLRCSPRSGDLSVYWYQQSLDQGLQFLIQYYNGEERAKGNILERFSAQQFPDLHSELNLSSLELGDSALYFCASSVSSGANVLTFGAGSRLTVL.

There are many counts of this clonotype. The V and J genes are TRBV6-2 or TRBV6-3 and TRBJ1-6; D might be TRBD1 (6 bases). This CDR3 is 14 amino acids long. V was pared by 1 base and J by 9 bases, with 10 bases between. Germline CDR1 is MNHEY and CDR2 is SVGEGT. The CDR3 loop is CASSYWADSSPLHF. The CDR3 bases are TGTGCCAGCAGTTACTGGGCGGACAGTTCACCCCTCCACTTT.

This clonotype was detected ten times or more. V is TRBV6-2 or TRBV6-3 and J is TRBJ2-1, with D possibly matching TRBD2 (5 bases). CDR3 length: 14 amino acids. Trimming cost V 6 bases and J 5 bases, with 14 bases left between them. Germline CDR1 MNHEY, CDR2 SVGEGT. The CDR3 is CASRTSRANNEQFF. CDR3 DNA: TGTGCCAGCAGGACCTCGAGGGCCAACAATGAGCAGTTCTTC.

The chain combines TRBV2 with TRBJ2-7; no reliable D call. CDR1 and CDR2 (germline): SNHLY, FYNNEI. The CDR3 is 14 residues long. The V end lost 4 bases, the J end lost 6 bases, and 16 bases lay between the germline ends. CDR3 protein: CASSGGRTFGEQYF. CDR3 bases: TGTGCCAGCAGTGGAGGCCGGACCTTCGGCGAGCAGTACTTC.

This chain joins TRBV10-3 and TRBJ2-7; 8 nucleotides match TRBD1. The CDR3 is 13 residues long. CDR1 is ENHRY and CDR2 is SYGVKD in the germline V gene. The junction had 5 bases not matched to a gene; V was cut back by 4 bases and J by 6 bases. CDR3 region: CAISAGQGSEQYF. DNA of the CDR3: TGTGCCATCAGTGCAGGACAGGGATCCGAGCAGTACTTC.

The V call is TRBV5-1, the J call TRBJ2-1; 10 nucleotides agree with TRBD1. Trimming cost V 8 bases and J 5 bases; bases outside gene matches: 7. CDR3 size: 14 residues. Germline CDR1 is SGHRS and CDR2 is YFSETQ. This CDR3 is CASLPGQGHNEQFF. CDR3 in DNA: TGCGCCAGTCTACCGGGACAGGGGCACAATGAGCAGTTCTTC.

The chain uses TRBV5-1 and TRBJ2-1; 9 bases are a match to TRBD2. The CDR3 is made up of 14 amino acids. Germline V gene lookup returns CDR1 SGHRS and CDR2 YFSETQ. The ends lost 9 bases at V and 3 bases at J; junction bases unmatched: 7. The CDR3 protein is CANSRTSVYNEQFF. CDR3 coding DNA: TGCGCCAACTCGCGGACTAGCGTCTACAATGAGCAGTTCTTC.

Ten or more counts support this clonotype. The DNA for the CDR3 is TGTGCCAGCAGTGAGGAGTGCGAGCAGTACTTC. As protein: CASSEECEQYF. V is TRBV2 and J is TRBJ2-7; no definite D call. Deletions cut 3 bases from V and 6 bases from J, with 6 bases between. The CDR3 is made up of 11 amino acids. Germline CDR1 is SNHLY and CDR2 is FYNNEI.

This clonotype has a handful of counts. V and J are TRBV12-3 or TRBV12-4 and TRBJ1-1; weak D call: TRBD1 (5 bases). The CDR3 is 13 residues long. Trimming stripped 3 bases from V and 3 bases from J, with 8 bases between. The CDR3 reads CASSFQGDTEAFF. DNA for the CDR3: TGTGCCAGCAGTTTCCAGGGCGACACTGAAGCTTTCTTT.